Listed here are 5 T cell receptor beta chains from one sample, sequenced in a study of blood T cell repertoires in COVID-19. Measured with immunoSEQ multiplex PCR; TCRdb has only the in-frame clones, and not every one. The repertoire consists of tens of thousands of clones, with about four fifths occurring once and the leading ten covering about 12%. The material sequenced was peripheral blood. The receptors derive from a human donor in a cohort sampled during active COVID-19.

The chain uses TRBV7-2 and TRBJ1-2; TRBD1 might be the D (6 bases). CDR1 is SGHTA and CDR2 is FQGNSA in the germline V gene. This CDR3 is built from 15 residues. Deletions cut 4 bases from V and 1 base from J, with 13 bases between. CDR3 protein: CASSSPGVRNYGYTF. The CDR3 nucleotides are TGTGCCAGCAGCTCACCAGGGGTCCGTAACTATGGCTACACCTTC. Variable domain in full (rest from reference TRBV7-2 and TRBJ1-2): GAGVSQSPSNKVTEKGKDVELRCDPISGHTALYWYRQSLGQGLEFLIYFQGNSAPDKSGLPSDRFSAERTGGSVSTLTIQRTQQEDSAVYLCASSSPGVRNYGYTFGSGTRLTVV.

V is TRBV9 and J is TRBJ2-2; TRBD2 matches 8 bases. V lost 0 bases and J lost 5; bases outside the gene matches: 12. The CDR3 length is 18 residues. CDR1 SGDLS and CDR2 YYNGEE come from the germline V gene. The DNA of the CDR3 is TGTGCCAGCAGCGTAGGGGGCGGGAGGTCTCTAGGGACCGGGGAGCTGTTTTTT. It encodes CASSVGGGRSLGTGELFF.

The chain carries TRBV18 and TRBJ1-3; D remains ambiguous. The germline gives CDR1 KGHSH, CDR2 LQKENI. V was shortened by 3 bases and J by 3 bases, with 3 bases between the two germline ends. The CDR3 runs 12 residues. The CDR3, as DNA: TGTGCCAGCTCACCCTTTGGAAACACCATATATTTT. Its translation is CASSPFGNTIYF.

V and J are TRBV5-3 and TRBJ2-2, with a tentative D call TRBD2 (7 bases). TRBV5-3 is identified as an open reading frame with a role that is uncertain. This CDR3 is built from 16 residues. Trimming took 2 bases from V and 6 from J, leaving 17 bases between them. For the CDR3, the DNA is TGTGCCAGAAGCTTTGTGATCGGGGGGCTGTCCGGGGAGCTGTTTTTT. It is translated as CARSFVIGGLSGELFF.

This chain links TRBV11-2 with TRBJ2-7, with a tentative D call TRBD2 (6 bases). The V end was cut by 4 bases, the J end by 3 bases, with 16 bases between. Germline values: CDR1 SGHAT, CDR2 FQNNGV. The CDR3 runs 15 residues. The CDR3 coding sequence is TGTGCCAGCAGCTCGCTTTTCCTCGGGGGCTACGAGCAGTACTTC. This codes for CASSSLFLGGYEQYF.